One sample yielded the 10 T cell receptor beta chains listed below, sequenced in a study of blood T cell repertoires in COVID-19. TCRdb's copy holds only in-frame clones and misses some; the assay was immunoSEQ multiplex PCR. This table has 60,000 to 80,000 clones, 88% appearing once. Sequencing was done on a sample of peripheral blood. The source of these receptors is a woman in her 70s with acute or convalescent COVID-19.

The rearrangement uses TRBV19 and TRBJ1-5; 9 bases line up with TRBD1. This CDR3 region has 16 residues. The V gene's germline CDR1 is LNHDA and CDR2 SQIVND (reference sequence). Trimming cost V 6 bases and J 0 bases; bases outside gene matches: 6. The CDR3 reads CASSPGQGYSNQPQHF. The CDR3 DNA reads as TGTGCCAGTAGCCCAGGACAGGGGTATAGCAATCAGCCCCAGCATTTT.

This chain connects TRBV29-1 to TRBJ2-5, with TRBD1 identical over 10 bases. Germline loops: CDR1 SQVTM, CDR2 ANQGSEA. V trimming: 4 bases; J trimming: 3 bases; junction bases outside the gene matches: 2. The length of the CDR3 is 13 residues. CDR3 in DNA: TGCAGCGTTGGCGGACAGGGGGAAGAGACCCAGTACTTC. This codes for CSVGGQGEETQYF.

This rearrangement joins TRBV7-8 to TRBJ1-2; perhaps TRBD1 as D (5 bases). Germline V gene lookup returns CDR1 SGHVS and CDR2 FQNEAQ. This CDR3 contains 13 residues. Trimming left V 6 bases short and J 2 bases short, with 10 bases between. The CDR3: CASSRGENYGYTF. The CDR3 DNA sequence: TGTGCCAGCAGTCGGGGGGAGAACTATGGCTACACCTTC.

This clone occurred a few times. The rearrangement links TRBV28 to TRBJ2-1, with 11 bases fitting TRBD2. V dropped 8 bases and J dropped 3; count of bases not matched to a gene: 9. The CDR3 contains 16 residues. CDR1 and CDR2 (germline): MDHEN, SYDVKM. For the CDR3, the DNA is TGTGCCAGCGGTAGGGGGGGGACTAGCGGCTACAATGAGCAGTTCTTC. Its protein product is CASGRGGTSGYNEQFF.

The chain joins TRBV5-1 to TRBJ2-5, with 7 bases matching TRBD1. Unmatched junction bases numbered 7, after V lost 0 bases and J lost 5 bases. From germline, CDR1 is SGHRS and CDR2 YFSETQ. The CDR3 length is 15 residues. This CDR3 is CASSLGQGPTETQYF. DNA of the CDR3: TGCGCCAGCAGCTTGGGACAGGGACCGACGGAGACCCAGTACTTC.

The rearrangement uses TRBV28 and TRBJ1-2; 8 nucleotides align to TRBD1. V was clipped by 6 bases and J by 8 bases; unmatched bases: 8. The CDR3 runs to 13 residues. Germline V lookup: CDR1 MDHEN, CDR2 SYDVKM. For the CDR3, the DNA is TGTGCCAGCAGACCTCAGGGGGCGGAAGGCTACACCTTC. This sequence encodes CASRPQGAEGYTF.

The rearrangement joins TRBV7-2 to TRBJ1-2; 10 bases line up with TRBD1. In germline, CDR1 is SGHTA, CDR2 FQGNSA. V gave up 3 bases and J gave up 5 bases; unmatched junction bases: 3. The CDR3 extends over 14 amino acids. CDR3 sequence (DNA): TGTGCCAGCAGCTTGATGGGACAGGGGTATGGCTACACCTTC. Its protein product is CASSLMGQGYGYTF. The whole variable domain, remainder taken from reference TRBV7-2 and TRBJ1-2, is GAGVSQSPSNKVTEKGKDVELRCDPISGHTALYWYRQSLGQGLEFLIYFQGNSAPDKSGLPSDRFSAERTGGSVSTLTIQRTQQEDSAVYLCASSLMGQGYGYTFGSGTRLTVV.

CDR3 in DNA: TGCAGCGGGGGCCTGGAGTACAATGAGCAGTTCTTC. It encodes CSGGLEYNEQFF. The chain couples TRBV29-1 to TRBJ2-1; D perhaps matches TRBD1 (5 bases). This CDR3 is built from 12 residues. The ends were cut back, 7 bases at V and 4 bases at J, with 11 bases in the middle. Per germline, CDR1 SQVTM and CDR2 ANQGSEA.

V usage is TRBV28 and J usage is TRBJ1-3, with D unresolved. V was shortened by 6 bases and J by 9 bases, with 9 bases between the two germline ends. The CDR3 is 11 amino acids. CDR1 MDHEN and CDR2 SYDVKM come from the germline V gene. The CDR3, as DNA: TGTGCCAGCAGCCTAGGCTTCACCATATATTTT. Translating gives CASSLGFTIYF.

The chain couples TRBV7-9 to TRBJ2-7, with 10 bases fitting TRBD2. Germline V gene data show CDR1 as SEHNR and CDR2 as FQNEAQ (reference sequence). The CDR3 is 16 amino acids. Unmatched junction bases numbered 9, after V lost 2 bases and J lost 5 bases. The CDR3 sequence: CASSLPSSGRAHEQYF. In DNA form, the CDR3 reads TGTGCCAGCAGCTTACCCTCCAGCGGGAGGGCCCACGAGCAGTACTTC.